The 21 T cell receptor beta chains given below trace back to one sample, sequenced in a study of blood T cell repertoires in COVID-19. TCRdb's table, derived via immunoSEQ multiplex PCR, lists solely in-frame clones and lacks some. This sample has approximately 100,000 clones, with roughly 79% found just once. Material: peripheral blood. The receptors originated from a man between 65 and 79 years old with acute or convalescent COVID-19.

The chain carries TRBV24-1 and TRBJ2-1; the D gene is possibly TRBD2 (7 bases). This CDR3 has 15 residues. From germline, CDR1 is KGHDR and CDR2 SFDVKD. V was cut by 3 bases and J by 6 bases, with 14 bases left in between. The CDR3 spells CATSDRGGSGNEQFF. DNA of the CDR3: TGTGCCACCAGTGATAGGGGGGGATCGGGCAATGAGCAGTTCTTC.

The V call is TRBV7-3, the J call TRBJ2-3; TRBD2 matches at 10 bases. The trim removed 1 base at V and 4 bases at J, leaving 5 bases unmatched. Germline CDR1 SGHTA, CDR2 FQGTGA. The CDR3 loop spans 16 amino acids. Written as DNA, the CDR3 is TGTGCCAGCAGCTTAAAGGCTAGCGGGGGTTCAGATACGCAGTATTTT. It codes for CASSLKASGGSDTQYF.

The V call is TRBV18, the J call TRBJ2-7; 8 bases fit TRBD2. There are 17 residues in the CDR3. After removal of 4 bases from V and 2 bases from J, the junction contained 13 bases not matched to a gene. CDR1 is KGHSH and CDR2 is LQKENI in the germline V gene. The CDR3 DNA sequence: TGTGCCAGCTCACGAAGCGCCGCGGGGGGAAACGCCTACGAGCAGTACTTC. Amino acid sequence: CASSRSAAGGNAYEQYF.

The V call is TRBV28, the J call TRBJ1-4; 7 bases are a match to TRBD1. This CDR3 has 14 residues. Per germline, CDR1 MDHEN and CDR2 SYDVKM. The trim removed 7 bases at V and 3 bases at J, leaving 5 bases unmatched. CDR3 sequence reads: CASNGDRPNEKLFF. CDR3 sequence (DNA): TGTGCCAGCAACGGGGACAGACCTAATGAAAAACTGTTTTTT.

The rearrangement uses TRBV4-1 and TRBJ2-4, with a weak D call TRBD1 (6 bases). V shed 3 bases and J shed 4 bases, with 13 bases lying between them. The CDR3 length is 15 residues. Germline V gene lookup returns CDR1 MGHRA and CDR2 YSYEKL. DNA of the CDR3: TGCGCCAGCAGCCAGGGACATTCGGAGAAAAACATTCAGTACTTC. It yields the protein CASSQGHSEKNIQYF.

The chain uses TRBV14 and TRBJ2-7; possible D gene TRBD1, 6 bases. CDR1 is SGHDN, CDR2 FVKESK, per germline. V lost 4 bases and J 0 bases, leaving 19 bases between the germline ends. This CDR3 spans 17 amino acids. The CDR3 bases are TGTGCCAGCAGCCCCAGGGGAGCGGTAGCCGACTCCTACGAGCAGTACTTC. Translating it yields CASSPRGAVADSYEQYF. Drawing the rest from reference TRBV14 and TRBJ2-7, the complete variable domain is EAGVTQFPSHSVIEKGQTVTLRCDPISGHDNLYWYRRVMGKEIKFLLHFVKESKQDESGMPNNRFLAERTGGTYSTLKVQPAELEDSGVYFCASSPRGAVADSYEQYFGPGTRLTVT.

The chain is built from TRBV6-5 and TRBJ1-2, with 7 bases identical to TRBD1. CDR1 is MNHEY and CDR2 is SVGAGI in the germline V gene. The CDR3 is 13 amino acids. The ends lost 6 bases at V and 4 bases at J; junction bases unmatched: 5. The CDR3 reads CASSRGQTYGYTF. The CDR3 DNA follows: TGTGCCAGCAGCAGGGGACAGACCTATGGCTACACCTTC.

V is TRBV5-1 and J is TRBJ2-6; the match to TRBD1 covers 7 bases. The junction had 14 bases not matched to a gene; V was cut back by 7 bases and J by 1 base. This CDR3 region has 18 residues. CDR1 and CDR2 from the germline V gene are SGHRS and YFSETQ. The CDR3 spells CASVPGQPYVSGANVLTF. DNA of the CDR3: TGCGCCAGCGTCCCGGGACAGCCCTATGTTTCTGGGGCCAACGTCCTGACTTTC.

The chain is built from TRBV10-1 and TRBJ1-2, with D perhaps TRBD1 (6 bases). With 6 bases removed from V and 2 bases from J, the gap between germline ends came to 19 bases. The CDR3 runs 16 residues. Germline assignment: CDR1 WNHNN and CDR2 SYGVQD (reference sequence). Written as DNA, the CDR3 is TGCGCCAGCAGGAGGGGGTCTTCCTACACCAACTATGGCTACACCTTC. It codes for CASRRGSSYTNYGYTF.

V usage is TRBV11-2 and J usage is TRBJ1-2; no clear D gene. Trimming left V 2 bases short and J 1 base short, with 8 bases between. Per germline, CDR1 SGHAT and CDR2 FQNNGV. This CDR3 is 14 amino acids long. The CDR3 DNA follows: TGTGCCAGCAGCTTAATTTCCCATAACTATGGCTACACCTTC. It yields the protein CASSLISHNYGYTF. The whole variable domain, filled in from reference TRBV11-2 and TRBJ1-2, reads EAGVAQSPRYKIIEKRQSVAFWCNPISGHATLYWYQQILGQGPKLLIQFQNNGVVDDSQLPKDRFSAERLKGVDSTLKIQPAKLEDSAVYLCASSLISHNYGYTFGSGTRLTVV.

CDR3 nucleotide sequence: TGTGCCAGCAGTTACGAGGGAACCGGTCGAGGCTACACCTTC. It translates to CASSYEGTGRGYTF. J is TRBJ1-2 and V is TRBV6-5; no clear D gene. This CDR3 has 14 residues. The ends were cut back, 2 bases at V and 8 bases at J, with 15 bases in the middle. Germline V lookup: CDR1 MNHEY, CDR2 SVGAGI.

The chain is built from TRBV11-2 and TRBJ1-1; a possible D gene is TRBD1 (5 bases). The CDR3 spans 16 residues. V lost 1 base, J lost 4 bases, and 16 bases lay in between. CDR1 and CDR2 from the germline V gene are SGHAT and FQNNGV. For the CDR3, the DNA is TGTGCCAGCAGCTTAGGATGGGGGACTTGGGGCACTGAAGCTTTCTTT. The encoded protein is CASSLGWGTWGTEAFF.

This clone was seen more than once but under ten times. This chain's CDR3 is CASRGTSGVPYEQYF. CDR3 sequence (DNA): TGTGCCAGCAGGGGGACTAGCGGGGTTCCATACGAGCAGTACTTC. The rearrangement links TRBV2 to TRBJ2-7; the match to TRBD2 covers 13 bases. The CDR3 is made up of 15 amino acids. CDR1 is SNHLY, CDR2 FYNNEI, per germline. Germline trimming cut 6 bases from V and 4 bases from J; bases unmatched to any gene: 6.

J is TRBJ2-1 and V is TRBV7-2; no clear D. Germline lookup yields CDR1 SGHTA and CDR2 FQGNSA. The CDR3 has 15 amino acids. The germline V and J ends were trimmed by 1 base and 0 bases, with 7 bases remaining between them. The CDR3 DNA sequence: TGTGCCAGCAGCTTAGGCAGCGCCTCCTACAATGAGCAGTTCTTC. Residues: CASSLGSASYNEQFF.

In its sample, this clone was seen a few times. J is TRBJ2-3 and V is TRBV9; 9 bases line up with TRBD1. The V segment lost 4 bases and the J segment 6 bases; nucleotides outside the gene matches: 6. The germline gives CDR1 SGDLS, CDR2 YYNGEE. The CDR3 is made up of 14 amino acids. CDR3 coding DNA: TGTGCCAGCAGCTCCCGGACAGGGGCGGATACGCAGTATTTT. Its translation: CASSSRTGADTQYF.

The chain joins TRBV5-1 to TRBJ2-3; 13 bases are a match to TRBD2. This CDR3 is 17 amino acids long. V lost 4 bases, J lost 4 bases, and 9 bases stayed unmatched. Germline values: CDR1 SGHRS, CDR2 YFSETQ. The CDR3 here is CASSGGMTSGRPDTQYF. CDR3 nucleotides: TGCGCCAGCAGCGGCGGGATGACTAGCGGGAGGCCAGATACGCAGTATTTT.

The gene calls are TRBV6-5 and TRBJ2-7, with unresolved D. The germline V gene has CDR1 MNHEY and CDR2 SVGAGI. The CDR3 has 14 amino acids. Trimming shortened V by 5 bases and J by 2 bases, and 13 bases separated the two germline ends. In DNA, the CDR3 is TGTGCCAGCAGTAGAAACAGCCCCCCCTACGAGCAGTACTTC. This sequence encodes CASSRNSPPYEQYF.

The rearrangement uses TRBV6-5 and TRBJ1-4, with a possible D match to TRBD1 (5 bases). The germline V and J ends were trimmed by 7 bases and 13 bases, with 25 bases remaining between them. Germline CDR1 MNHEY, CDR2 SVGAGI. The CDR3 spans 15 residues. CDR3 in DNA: TGTGCCAGCACCAGAGGCGGGGCCGTCCAAAGGGGACTGTTTTTT. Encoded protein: CASTRGGAVQRGLFF.

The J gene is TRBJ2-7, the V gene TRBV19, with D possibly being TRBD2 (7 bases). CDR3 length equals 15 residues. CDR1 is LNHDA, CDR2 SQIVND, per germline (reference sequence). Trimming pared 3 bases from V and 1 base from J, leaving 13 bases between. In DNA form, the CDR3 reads TGTGCCAGTAGTATGGCTCGGGGGGCATCCTACGAGCAGTACTTC. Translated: CASSMARGASYEQYF.

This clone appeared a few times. The CDR3: CASSREGYSGYTF. Written as DNA, the CDR3 is TGTGCCAGCAGTCGTGAGGGCTATAGTGGCTACACCTTC. The V and J genes are TRBV25-1 and TRBJ1-2; no clear D gene. Germline lookup yields CDR1 MGHDK and CDR2 SYGVNS. There are 13 residues in the CDR3. The V gene lost 5 bases and the J gene lost 7 bases, with 14 bases spanning the gap.

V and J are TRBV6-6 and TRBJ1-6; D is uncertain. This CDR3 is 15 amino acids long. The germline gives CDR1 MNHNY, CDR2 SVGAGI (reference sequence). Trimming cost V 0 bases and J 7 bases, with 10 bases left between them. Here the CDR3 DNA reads TGTGCCAGCAGTTACTCGACGGAGCCGAATTCACCCCTCCACTTT. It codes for CASSYSTEPNSPLHF.